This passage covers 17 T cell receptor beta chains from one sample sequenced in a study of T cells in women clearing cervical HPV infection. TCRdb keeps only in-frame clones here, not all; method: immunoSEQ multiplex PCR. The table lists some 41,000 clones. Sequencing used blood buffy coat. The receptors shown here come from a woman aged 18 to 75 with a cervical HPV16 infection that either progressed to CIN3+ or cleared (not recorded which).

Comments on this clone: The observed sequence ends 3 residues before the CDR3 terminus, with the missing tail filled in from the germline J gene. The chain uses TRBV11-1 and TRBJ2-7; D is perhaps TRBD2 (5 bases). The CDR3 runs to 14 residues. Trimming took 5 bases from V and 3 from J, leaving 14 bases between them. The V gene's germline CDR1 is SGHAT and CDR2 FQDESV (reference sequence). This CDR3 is CASSPAGDFYEQYF. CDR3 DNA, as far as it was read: TGTGCCAGCAGCCCGGCGGGCGATTTCTACGAG.

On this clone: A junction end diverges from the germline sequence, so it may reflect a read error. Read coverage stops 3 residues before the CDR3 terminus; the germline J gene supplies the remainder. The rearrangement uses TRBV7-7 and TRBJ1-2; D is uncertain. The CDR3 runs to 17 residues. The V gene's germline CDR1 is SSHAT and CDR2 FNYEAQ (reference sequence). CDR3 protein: CASSLEKTSGSTDTYTF. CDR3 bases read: TGTGCTAGCAGCTTAGAGAAGACTAGCGGGAGCACAGATACC.

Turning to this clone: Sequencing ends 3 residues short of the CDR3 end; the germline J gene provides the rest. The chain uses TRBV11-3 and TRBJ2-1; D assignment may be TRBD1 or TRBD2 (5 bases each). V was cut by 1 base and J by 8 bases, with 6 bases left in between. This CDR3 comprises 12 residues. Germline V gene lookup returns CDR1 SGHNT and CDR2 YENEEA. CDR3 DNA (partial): TGTGCCAGCAGCTTAGGAGGGGATGAG. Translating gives CASSLGGDE. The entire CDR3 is CASSLGGDEQFF.

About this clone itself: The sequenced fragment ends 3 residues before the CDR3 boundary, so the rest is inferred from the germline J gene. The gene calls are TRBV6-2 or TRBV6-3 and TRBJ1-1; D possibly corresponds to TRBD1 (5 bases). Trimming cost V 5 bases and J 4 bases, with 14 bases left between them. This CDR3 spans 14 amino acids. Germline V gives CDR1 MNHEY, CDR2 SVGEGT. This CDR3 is CASSGQGVGTEAFF. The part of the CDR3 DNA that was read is TGTGCCAGCAGTGGCCAAGGGGTTGGCACTGAA.

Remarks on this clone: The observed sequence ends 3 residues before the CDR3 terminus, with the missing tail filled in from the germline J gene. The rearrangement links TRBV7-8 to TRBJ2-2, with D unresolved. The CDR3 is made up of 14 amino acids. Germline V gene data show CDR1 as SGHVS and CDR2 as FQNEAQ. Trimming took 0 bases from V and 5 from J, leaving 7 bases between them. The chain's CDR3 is CASSLARATGELFF. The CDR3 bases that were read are TGTGCCAGCAGCTTAGCGAGAGCTACCGGGGAG.

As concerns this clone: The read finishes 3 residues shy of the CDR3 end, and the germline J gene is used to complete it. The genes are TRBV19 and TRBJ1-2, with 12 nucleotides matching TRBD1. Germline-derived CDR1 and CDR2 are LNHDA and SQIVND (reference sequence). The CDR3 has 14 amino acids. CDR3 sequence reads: CASSWGQGAYDYTF. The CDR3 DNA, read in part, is TGTGCCAGTAGTTGGGGACAGGGGGCATACGAC.

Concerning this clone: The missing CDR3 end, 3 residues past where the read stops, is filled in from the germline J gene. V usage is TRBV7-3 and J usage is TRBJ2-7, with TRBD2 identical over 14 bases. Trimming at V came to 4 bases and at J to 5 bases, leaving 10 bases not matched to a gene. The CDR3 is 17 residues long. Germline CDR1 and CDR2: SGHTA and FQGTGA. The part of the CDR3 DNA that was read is TGTGCCAGCAGCTCACCCGGGACTAGCGGGAGTATGAACGAG. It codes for CASSSPGTSGSMNE. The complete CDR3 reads CASSSPGTSGSMNEQYF.

Partial CDR3 DNA: TGTGCCAGCAGGACCCCCAGGGTCCATGAG. It encodes CASRTPRVHE. The entire CDR3 is CASRTPRVHEQFF. This chain connects TRBV28 to TRBJ2-1, with D possibly TRBD1 on 5 matching bases. The read gets to within 3 residues of the CDR3 end, and the germline J gene fills in the rest. CDR1 MDHEN and CDR2 SYDVKM come from the germline V gene. This CDR3 contains 13 residues. Trimming removed 6 bases at V and 8 bases at J, with 14 bases between.

CDR3 DNA, as far as it was read: TGCAGTGCTAGACGGCCTAGCGGGAGGGATGACGAG. Amino acid sequence: CSARRPSGRDDE. The full CDR3 reads CSARRPSGRDDEQYF. V usage is TRBV20-1 and J usage is TRBJ2-7; 12 nucleotides align to TRBD2. The read ends 3 residues before the CDR3 terminus; that terminus is restored from the germline J gene. Unmatched junction bases numbered 7, after V lost 2 bases and J lost 5 bases. Germline V gives CDR1 DFQATT, CDR2 SNEGSKA (reference sequence). There are 15 residues in the CDR3.

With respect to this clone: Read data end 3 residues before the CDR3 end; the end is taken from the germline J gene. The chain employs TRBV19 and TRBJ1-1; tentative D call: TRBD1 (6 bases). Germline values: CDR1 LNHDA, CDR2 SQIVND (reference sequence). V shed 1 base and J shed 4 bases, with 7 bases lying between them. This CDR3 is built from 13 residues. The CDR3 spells CASSIVGGTEAFF. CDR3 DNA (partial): TGTGCCAGTAGTATAGTAGGGGGCACTGAA.

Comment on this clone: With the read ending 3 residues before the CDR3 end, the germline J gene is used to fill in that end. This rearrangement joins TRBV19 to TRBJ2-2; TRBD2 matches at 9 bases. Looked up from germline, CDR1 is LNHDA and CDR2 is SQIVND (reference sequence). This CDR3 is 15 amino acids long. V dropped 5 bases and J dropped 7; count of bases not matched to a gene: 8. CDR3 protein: CASSLAGGPGGELFF. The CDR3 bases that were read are TGTGCCAGTAGTTTGGCGGGAGGGCCGGGCGGGGAG.

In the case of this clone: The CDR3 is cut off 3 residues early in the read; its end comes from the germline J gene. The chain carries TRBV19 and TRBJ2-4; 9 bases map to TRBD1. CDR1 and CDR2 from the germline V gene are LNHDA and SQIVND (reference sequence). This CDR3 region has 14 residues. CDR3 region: CASKPVDRGEGQYF. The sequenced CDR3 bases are TGTGCCAGTAAACCAGTGGACAGGGGTGAAGGT.

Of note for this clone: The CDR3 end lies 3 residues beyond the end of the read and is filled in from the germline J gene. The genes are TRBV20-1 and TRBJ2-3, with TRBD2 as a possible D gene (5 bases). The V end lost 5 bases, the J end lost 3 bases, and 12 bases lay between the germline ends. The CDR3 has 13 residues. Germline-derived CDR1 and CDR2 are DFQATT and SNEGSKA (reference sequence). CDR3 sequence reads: CSAPGIGTDTQYF. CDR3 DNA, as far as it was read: TGCAGTGCTCCGGGGATAGGAACAGATACG.

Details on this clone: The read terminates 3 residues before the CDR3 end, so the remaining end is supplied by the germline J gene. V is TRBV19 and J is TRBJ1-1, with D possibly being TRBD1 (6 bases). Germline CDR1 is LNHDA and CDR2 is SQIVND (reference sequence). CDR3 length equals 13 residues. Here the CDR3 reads CASSIGQTYEAFF. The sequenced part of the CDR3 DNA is TGTGCCAGTAGTATCGGACAGACCTACGAG.

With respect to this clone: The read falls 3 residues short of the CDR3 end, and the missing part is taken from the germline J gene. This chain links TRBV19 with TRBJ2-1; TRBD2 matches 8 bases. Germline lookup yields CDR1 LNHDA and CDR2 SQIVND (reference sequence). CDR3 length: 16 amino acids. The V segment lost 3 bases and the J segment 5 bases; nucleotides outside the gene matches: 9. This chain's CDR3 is CASSIQSGTRHNEQFF. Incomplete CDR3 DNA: TGTGCCAGTAGTATCCAAAGCGGGACTAGACACAATGAG.

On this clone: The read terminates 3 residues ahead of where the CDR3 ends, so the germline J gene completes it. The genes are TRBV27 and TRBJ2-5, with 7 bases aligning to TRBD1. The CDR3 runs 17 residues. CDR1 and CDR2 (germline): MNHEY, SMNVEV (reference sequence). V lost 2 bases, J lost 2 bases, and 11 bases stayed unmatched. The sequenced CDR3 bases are TGTGCCAGCAGTTTACTTGCGGCAGGGGGATGGCAAGAGACC. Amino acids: CASSLLAAGGWQET. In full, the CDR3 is CASSLLAAGGWQETQYF.

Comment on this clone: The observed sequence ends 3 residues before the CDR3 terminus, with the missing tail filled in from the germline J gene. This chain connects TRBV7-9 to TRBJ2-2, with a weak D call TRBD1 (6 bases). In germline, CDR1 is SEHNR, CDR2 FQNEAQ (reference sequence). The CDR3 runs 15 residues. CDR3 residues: CASSLAAGDNSPLFF. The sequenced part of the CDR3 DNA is TGTGCCAGCAGCTTAGCGGCAGGGGATAATTCACCG. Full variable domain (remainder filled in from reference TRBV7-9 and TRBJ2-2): DTGVSQNPRHKITKRGQNVTFRCDPISEHNRLYWYRQTLGQGPEFLTYFQNEAQLEKSRLLSDRFSAERPKGSFSTLEIQRTEQGDSAMYLCASSLAAGDNSPLFFGEGSRLTVL.